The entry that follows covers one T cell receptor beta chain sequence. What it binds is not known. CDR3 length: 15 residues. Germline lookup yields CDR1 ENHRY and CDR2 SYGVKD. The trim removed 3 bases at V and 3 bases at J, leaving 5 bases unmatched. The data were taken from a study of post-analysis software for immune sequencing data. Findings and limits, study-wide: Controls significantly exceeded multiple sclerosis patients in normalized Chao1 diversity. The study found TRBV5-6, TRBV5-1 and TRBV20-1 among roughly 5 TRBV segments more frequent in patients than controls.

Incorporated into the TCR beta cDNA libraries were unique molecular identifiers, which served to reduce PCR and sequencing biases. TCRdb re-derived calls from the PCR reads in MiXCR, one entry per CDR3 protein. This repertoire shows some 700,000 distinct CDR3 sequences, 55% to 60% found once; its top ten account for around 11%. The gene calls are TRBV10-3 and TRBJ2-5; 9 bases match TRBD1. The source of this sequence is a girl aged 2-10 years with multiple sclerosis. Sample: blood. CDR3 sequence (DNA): TGTGCCATCAGTGACCCAGGACAGGGGAAAGAGACCCAGTACTTC. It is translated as CAISDPGQGKETQYF.